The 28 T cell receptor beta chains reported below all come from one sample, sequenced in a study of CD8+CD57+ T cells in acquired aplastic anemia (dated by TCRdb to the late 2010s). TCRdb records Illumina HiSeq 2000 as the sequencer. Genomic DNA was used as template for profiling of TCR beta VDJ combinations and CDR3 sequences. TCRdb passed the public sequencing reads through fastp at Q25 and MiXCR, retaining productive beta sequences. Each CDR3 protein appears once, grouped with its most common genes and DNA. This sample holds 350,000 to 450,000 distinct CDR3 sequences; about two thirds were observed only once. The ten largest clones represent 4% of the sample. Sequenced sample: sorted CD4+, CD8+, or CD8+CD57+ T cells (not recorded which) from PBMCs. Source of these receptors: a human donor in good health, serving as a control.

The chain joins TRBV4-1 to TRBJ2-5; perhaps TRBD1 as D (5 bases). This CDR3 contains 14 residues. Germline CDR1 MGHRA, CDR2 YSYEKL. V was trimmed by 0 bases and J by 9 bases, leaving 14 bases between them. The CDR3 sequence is CASSQDRGNQPQYF. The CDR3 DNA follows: TGCGCCAGCAGCCAAGATAGGGGAAATCAGCCCCAGTACTTC.

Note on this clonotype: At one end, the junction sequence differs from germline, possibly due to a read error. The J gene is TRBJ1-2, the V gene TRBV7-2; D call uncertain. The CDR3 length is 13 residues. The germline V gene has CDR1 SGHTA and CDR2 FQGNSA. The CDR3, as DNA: TGTGCCAGCACCGTCGAACTGGGCTATGGCTACAACTTC. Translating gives CASTVELGYGYNF.

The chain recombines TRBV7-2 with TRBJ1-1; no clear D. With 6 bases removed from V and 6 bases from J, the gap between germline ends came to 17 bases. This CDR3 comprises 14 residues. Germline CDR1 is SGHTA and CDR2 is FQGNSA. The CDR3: CASRERVTVAEAFF. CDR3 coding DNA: TGTGCCAGCAGGGAGCGGGTAACGGTGGCTGAAGCTTTCTTT.

The CDR3 protein is CASSRRDRDINEQFF. CDR3 DNA: TGTGCCAGCAGCCGTCGGGACAGGGATATCAATGAGCAGTTCTTC. V gene TRBV9 combines with J gene TRBJ2-1, with 9 bases that match TRBD1. The CDR3 has 15 residues. Germline CDR1 reads SGDLS; CDR2 reads YYNGEE. V was pared by 4 bases and J by 6 bases, with 8 bases of the junction left unmatched.

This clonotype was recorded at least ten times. The CDR3, as DNA: TGTGCCAGCAGCCAACAGACAGGTTCCTACGAGCAGTACTTC. It yields the protein CASSQQTGSYEQYF. V and J are TRBV3-1 and TRBJ2-7; D is perhaps TRBD1 (6 bases). V shed 2 bases and J shed 1 base, with 9 bases lying between them. The CDR3 length is 14 residues. Germline V lookup: CDR1 LGHDT, CDR2 YNNKEL (reference sequence).

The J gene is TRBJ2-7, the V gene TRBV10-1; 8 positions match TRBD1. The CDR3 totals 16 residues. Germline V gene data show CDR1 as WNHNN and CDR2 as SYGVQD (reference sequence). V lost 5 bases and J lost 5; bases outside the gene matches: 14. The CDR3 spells CASSRHRDRRGDEQYF. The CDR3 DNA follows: TGCGCCAGCAGTCGCCACCGGGACAGGCGTGGCGACGAGCAGTACTTC.

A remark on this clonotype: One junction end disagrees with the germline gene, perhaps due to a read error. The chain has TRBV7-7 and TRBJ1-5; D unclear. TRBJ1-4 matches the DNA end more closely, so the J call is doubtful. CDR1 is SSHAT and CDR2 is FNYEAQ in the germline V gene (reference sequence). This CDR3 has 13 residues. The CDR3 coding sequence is TGTGCTAGCAGCTTGAACGGGAATCAGCAACTGTTTTTT. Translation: CASSLNGNQQLFF.

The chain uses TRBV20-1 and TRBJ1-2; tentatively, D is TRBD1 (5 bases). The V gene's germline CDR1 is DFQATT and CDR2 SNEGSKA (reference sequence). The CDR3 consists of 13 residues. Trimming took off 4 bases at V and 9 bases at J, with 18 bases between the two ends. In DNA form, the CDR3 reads TGCAGTGCTATTTTGGCGACTAGGGGTTGCTACACCTTC. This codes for CSAILATRGCYTF.

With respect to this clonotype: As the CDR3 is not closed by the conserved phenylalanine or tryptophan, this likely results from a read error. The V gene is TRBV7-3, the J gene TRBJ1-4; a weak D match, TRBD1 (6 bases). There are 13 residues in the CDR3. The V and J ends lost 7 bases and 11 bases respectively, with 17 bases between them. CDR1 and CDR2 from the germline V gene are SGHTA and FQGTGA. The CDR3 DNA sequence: TGTGCCAGCAAACGGGGGGCTATAGGGAAACTGTTTCAT. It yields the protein CASKRGAIGKLFH.

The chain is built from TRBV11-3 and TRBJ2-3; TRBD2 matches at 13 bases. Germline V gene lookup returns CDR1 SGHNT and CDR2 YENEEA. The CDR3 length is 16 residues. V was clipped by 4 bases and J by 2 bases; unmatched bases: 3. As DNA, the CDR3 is TGTGCCAGCAGCTCACTAGCGGGGGGGCTCACAGATACGCAGTATTTT. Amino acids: CASSSLAGGLTDTQYF.

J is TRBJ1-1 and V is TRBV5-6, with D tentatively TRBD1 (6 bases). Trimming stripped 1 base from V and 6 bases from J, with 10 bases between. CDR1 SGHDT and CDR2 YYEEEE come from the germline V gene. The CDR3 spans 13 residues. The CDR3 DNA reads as TGTGCCAGCAGCTTGAAGGGGGGTCCTGAAGCTTTCTTT. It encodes CASSLKGGPEAFF.

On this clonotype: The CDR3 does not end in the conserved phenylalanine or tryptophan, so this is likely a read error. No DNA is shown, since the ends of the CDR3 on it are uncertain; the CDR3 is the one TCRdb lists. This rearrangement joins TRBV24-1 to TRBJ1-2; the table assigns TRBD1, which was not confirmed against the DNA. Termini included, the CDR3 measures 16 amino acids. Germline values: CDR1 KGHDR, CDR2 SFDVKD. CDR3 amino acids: CAISDSGRQILYAYIL.

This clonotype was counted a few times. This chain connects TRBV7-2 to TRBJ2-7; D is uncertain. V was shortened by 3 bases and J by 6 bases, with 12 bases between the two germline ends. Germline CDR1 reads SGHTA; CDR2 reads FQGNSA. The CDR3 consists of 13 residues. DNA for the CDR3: TGTGCCAGCAGCTTGGGGTCACTACTCGAGCAGTACTTC. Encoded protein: CASSLGSLLEQYF.

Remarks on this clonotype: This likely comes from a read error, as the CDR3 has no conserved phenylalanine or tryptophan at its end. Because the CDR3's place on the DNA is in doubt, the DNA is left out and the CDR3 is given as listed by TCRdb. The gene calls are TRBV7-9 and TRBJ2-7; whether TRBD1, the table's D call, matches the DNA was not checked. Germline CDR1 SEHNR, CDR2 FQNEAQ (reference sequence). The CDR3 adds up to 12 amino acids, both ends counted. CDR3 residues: CASSPTGGMTCL.

The CDR3 DNA follows: TGTGCCAGCAGCTTCGTCTTTGGTCCAGAGTCCTACGAGCACTTT. Amino acids: CASSFVFGPESYEHF. V is TRBV7-2 and J is TRBJ1-6; D is undetermined. Trimming cost V 3 bases and J 19 bases, with 25 bases left between them. This CDR3 comprises 15 residues. Germline values: CDR1 SGHTA, CDR2 FQGNSA.

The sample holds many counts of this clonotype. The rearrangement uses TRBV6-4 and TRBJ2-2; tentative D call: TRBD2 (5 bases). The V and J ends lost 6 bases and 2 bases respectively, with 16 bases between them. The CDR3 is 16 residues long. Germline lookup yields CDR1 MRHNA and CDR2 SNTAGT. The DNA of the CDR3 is TGTGCCAGCAGCAAACGGGAAGGGATAAACACCGGGGAGCTGTTTTTT. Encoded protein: CASSKREGINTGELFF.

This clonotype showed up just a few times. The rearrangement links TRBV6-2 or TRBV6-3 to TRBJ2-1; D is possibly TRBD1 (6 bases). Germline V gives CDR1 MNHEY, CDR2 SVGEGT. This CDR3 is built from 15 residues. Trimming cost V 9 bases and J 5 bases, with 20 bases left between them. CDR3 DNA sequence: TGTGCCAGTCAAGGTGGGGGCTCTCTAGACAATGAGCAGTTCTTC. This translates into CASQGGGSLDNEQFF.

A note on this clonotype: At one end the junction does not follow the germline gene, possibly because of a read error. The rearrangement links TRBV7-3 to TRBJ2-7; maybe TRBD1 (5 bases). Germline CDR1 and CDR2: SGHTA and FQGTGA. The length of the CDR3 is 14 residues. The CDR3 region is CASSLSGRVATSSF. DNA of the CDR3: TGTGCCAGCAGCTTATCGGGCAGGGTGGCTACGAGCAGTTTC.

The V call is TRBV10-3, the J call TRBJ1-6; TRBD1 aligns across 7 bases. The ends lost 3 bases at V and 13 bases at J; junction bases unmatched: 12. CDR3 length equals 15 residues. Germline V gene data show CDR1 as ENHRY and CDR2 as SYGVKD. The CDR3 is CAISDGQEWGTPLHF. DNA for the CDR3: TGTGCCATCAGTGATGGACAGGAATGGGGTACCCCCCTCCACTTT.

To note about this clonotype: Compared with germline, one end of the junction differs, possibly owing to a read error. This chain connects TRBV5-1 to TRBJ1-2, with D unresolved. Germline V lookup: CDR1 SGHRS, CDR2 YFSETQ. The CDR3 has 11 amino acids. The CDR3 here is CASGVNYGDNF. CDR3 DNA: TGTGCCAGCGGGGTTAACTATGGCGACAACTTC.

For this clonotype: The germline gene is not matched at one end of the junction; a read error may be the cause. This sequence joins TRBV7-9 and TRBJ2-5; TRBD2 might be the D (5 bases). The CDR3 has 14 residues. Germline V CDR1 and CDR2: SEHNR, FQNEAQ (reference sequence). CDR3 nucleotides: TGTGCCAGCAGCCTGCCCCCCGGGGTACGGGCTTTCTTTTTC. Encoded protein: CASSLPPGVRAFFF.

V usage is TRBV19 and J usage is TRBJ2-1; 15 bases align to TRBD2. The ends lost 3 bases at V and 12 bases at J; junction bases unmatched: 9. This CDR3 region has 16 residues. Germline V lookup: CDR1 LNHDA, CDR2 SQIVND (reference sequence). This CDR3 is CASSMRTSGGADTQFF. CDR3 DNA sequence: TGTGCCAGTAGTATGAGGACTAGCGGGGGGGCGGATACGCAGTTCTTC.

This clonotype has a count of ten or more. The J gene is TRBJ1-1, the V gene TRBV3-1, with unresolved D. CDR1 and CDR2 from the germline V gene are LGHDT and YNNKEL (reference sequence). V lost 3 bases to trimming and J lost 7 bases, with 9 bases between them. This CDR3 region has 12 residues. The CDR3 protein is CASSQTADEAFF. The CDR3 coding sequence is TGTGCCAGCAGCCAGACGGCAGATGAAGCTTTCTTT. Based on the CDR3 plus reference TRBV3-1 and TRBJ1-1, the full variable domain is DTAVSQTPKYLVTQMGNDKSIKCEQNLGHDTMYWYKQDSKKFLKIMFSYNNKELIINETVPNRFSPKSPDKAHLNLHINSLELGDSAVYFCASSQTADEAFFGQGTRLTVV.

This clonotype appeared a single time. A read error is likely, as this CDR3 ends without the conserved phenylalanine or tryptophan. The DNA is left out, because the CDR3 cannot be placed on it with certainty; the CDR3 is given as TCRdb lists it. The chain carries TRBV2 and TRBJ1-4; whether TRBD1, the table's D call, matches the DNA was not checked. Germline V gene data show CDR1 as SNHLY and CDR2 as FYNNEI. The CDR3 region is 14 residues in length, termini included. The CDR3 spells CASSPRGHEQYFGL.

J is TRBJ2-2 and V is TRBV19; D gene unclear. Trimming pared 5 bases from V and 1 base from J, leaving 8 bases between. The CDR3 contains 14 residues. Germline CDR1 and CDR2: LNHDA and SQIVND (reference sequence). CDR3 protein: CASSPARNTGELFF. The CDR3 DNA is TGTGCCAGTAGTCCCGCCAGGAACACCGGGGAGCTGTTTTTT.

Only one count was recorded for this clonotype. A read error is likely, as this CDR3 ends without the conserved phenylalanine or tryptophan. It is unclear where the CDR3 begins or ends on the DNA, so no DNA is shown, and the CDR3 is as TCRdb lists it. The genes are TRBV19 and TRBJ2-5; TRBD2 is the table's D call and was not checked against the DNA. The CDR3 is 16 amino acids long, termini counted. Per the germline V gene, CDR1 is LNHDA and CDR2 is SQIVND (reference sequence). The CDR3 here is CASSTGPLDSPLHFWI.

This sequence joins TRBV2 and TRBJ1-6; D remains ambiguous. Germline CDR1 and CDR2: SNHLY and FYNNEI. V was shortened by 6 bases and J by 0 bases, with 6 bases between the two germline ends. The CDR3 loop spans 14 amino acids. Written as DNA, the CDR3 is TGTGCCAGCAGCGAGCTCTCCTATAATTCACCCCTCCACTTT. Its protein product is CASSELSYNSPLHF.

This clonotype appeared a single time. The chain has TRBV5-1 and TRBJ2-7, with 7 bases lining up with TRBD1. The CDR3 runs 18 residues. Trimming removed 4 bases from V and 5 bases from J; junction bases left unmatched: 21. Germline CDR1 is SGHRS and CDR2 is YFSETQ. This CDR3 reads CASSPVRQGDILGDEQYF. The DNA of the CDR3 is TGCGCCAGCAGCCCGGTCCGACAGGGAGATATTCTGGGGGACGAGCAGTACTTC.